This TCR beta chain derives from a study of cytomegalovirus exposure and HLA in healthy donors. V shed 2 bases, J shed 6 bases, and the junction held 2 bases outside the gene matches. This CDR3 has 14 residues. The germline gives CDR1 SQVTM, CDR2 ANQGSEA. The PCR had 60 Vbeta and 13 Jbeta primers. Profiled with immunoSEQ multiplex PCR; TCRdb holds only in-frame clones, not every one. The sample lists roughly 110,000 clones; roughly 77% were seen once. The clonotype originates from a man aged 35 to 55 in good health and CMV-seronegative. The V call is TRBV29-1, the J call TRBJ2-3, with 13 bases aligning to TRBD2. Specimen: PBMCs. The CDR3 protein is CSVETSGGADTQYF. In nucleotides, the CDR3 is TGCAGCGTTGAAACTAGCGGGGGGGCCGATACGCAGTATTTT.